Each of the 26 T cell receptor beta chains below was sequenced from the same sample in a study of Ad26.COV2.S vaccination and SARS-CoV-2 variants. As to treatment: some 20 received Ad26.COV2.S at low or high dose, single or two shots; about 5 received placebo; per-sample allocation not given. The investigators took samples on day 63 after the first vaccine or placebo injection. Sequencing used immunoSEQ multiplex PCR; TCRdb keeps in-frame clones, though not all of them. The sample includes about 410,000 clones, 89% of them seen just once. Source: peripheral blood, taken in a trial of Ad26.COV2.S vaccine versus placebo. These receptors were obtained from a person aged 18-65 years who received the Ad26.COV2.S COVID-19 vaccine or a placebo.

The chain is built from TRBV7-3 and TRBJ2-7; D not resolved. The CDR3 extends over 14 amino acids. V was clipped by 0 bases and J by 5 bases, with 11 bases between them. In germline, CDR1 is SGHTA, CDR2 FQGTGA. This CDR3 is CASSLTPDSDEQYF. In DNA form, the CDR3 reads TGTGCCAGCAGCTTAACGCCGGATTCGGACGAGCAGTACTTC.

This chain connects TRBV24-1 to TRBJ2-7, with D perhaps TRBD2 (5 bases). CDR1 KGHDR and CDR2 SFDVKD come from the germline V gene. Trimming removed 3 bases from V and 2 bases from J, with 16 bases in between. The CDR3 runs to 16 residues. CDR3 nucleotides: TGTGCCACCAGTGATCAGGCGGACTTGCGGCCCTACGAGCAGTACTTC. Its translation: CATSDQADLRPYEQYF.

This clone was observed a handful of times. The chain recombines TRBV6-1 with TRBJ2-7; TRBD1 matches 12 bases. The CDR3 has 14 amino acids. V lost 3 bases, J lost 8 bases, and 5 bases stayed unmatched. Germline values: CDR1 MNHNS, CDR2 SASEGT. Written as DNA, the CDR3 is TGTGCCAGCAGTGATCGGGACAGGGGGCAGAAGCAGTACTTC. It is translated as CASSDRDRGQKQYF.

The V and J genes are TRBV28 and TRBJ2-7; D perhaps matches TRBD1 (6 bases). With 6 bases removed from V and 1 base from J, the gap between germline ends came to 13 bases. CDR1 MDHEN and CDR2 SYDVKM come from the germline V gene. The CDR3 consists of 14 residues. The CDR3 DNA follows: TGTGCCAGCAGGGGCCGACAGGATTCCTACGAGCAGTACTTC. Its protein product is CASRGRQDSYEQYF.

V and J are TRBV19 and TRBJ1-5, with D tentatively TRBD1 (5 bases). Between the trimmed V and J ends, which lost 3 bases and 0 bases, there was a span of 15 bases. The CDR3 is 17 amino acids. From germline, CDR1 is LNHDA and CDR2 SQIVND (reference sequence). The CDR3 sequence is CASSIKATDYSNQPQHF. CDR3 nucleotides: TGTGCCAGTAGTATCAAGGCGACAGATTATAGCAATCAGCCCCAGCATTTT.

The chain uses TRBV7-9 and TRBJ2-5; TRBD2 matches 7 bases. Germline CDR1 reads SEHNR; CDR2 reads FQNEAQ (reference sequence). The CDR3 contains 16 residues. The V segment lost 5 bases and the J segment 5 bases; nucleotides outside the gene matches: 14. In DNA, the CDR3 is TGTGCCAGCAGCCCTCCGGGGGGAGGAAAAGGGGAGACCCAGTACTTC. It translates to CASSPPGGGKGETQYF.

The count of this clone is one. This chain links TRBV27 with TRBJ2-7; maybe TRBD2 (7 bases). The V end was cut by 1 base, the J end by 4 bases, with 11 bases between. Per germline, CDR1 MNHEY and CDR2 SMNVEV (reference sequence). CDR3 length equals 14 residues. Here the CDR3 DNA reads TGTGCCAGCAGTTTATATCGGGGGGCTTACGAGCAGTACTTC. It translates to CASSLYRGAYEQYF.

DNA for the CDR3: TGTGCCAGCCGCGTGGACTATGGCTACACCTTC. Its translation is CASRVDYGYTF. This chain connects TRBV28 to TRBJ1-2; D is unresolved. Trimming left V 8 bases short and J 3 bases short, with 7 bases between. The CDR3 spans 11 residues. Per the germline V gene, CDR1 is MDHEN and CDR2 is SYDVKM.

The genes are TRBV29-1 and TRBJ1-1; D uncertain. Trimming left V 4 bases short and J 11 bases short, with 11 bases between. The CDR3 runs to 10 residues. The germline V gene encodes CDR1 SQVTM and CDR2 ANQGSEA. The CDR3 here is CSVVSRLAFF. The CDR3 DNA is TGCAGCGTTGTAAGTCGGTTGGCTTTCTTT.

V usage is TRBV7-2 and J usage is TRBJ2-7; 12 nucleotides agree with TRBD2. Germline CDR1 SGHTA, CDR2 FQGNSA. With V trimmed by 3 bases and J by 6 bases, 9 bases remained unmatched. The CDR3 has 16 amino acids. The CDR3 coding sequence is TGTGCCAGCAGCTTGACAAGACTAGCGGGAGAGTCCGAGCAGTACTTC. It translates to CASSLTRLAGESEQYF.

This chain uses TRBV28 with TRBJ2-7, with 8 bases identical to TRBD2. This CDR3 spans 15 amino acids. Germline CDR1 is MDHEN and CDR2 is SYDVKM. J lost 4 bases, V lost 6 bases, and 11 bases had no gene match. This CDR3 is CASRPGVAGLYEQYF. The CDR3 coding sequence is TGTGCCAGCAGACCCGGGGTAGCGGGGTTATACGAGCAGTACTTC.

The chain carries TRBV6-5 and TRBJ1-1; D possibly corresponds to TRBD1 (6 bases). V lost 6 bases to trimming and J lost 6 bases, with 17 bases between them. This CDR3 comprises 14 residues. Germline CDR1 and CDR2: MNHEY and SVGAGI. This chain's CDR3 is CASSRPGGKAEAFF. CDR3 coding DNA: TGTGCCAGCAGCCGTCCCGGGGGCAAGGCTGAAGCTTTCTTT.

A single count supports this clone. This chain joins TRBV5-1 and TRBJ2-1; 8 bases align to TRBD2. With 4 bases clipped from V and 0 bases from J, the junction kept 6 bases outside the gene matches. The CDR3 has 16 residues. Per germline, CDR1 SGHRS and CDR2 YFSETQ. The CDR3 nucleotides are TGCGCCAGCAGCCCGATAGCGGGAAGCTCCTACAATGAGCAGTTCTTC. As protein: CASSPIAGSSYNEQFF. The full variable domain, rest sourced from reference TRBV5-1 and TRBJ2-1, is KAGVTQTPRYLIKTRGQQVTLSCSPISGHRSVSWYQQTPGQGLQFLFEYFSETQRNKGNFPGRFSGRQFSNSRSEMNVSTLELGDSALYLCASSPIAGSSYNEQFFGPGTRLTVL.

About this clone: The sample carries other DNA sequences with the same CDR3. The rearrangement joins TRBV5-1 to TRBJ2-3; D remains ambiguous. This CDR3 spans 13 amino acids. Trimming stripped 0 bases from V and 1 base from J, with 3 bases between. Germline loops: CDR1 SGHRS, CDR2 YFSETQ. For the CDR3, the DNA is TGCGCCAGCAGCTTGGCCGGCACAGATACGCAGTATTTT. It encodes CASSLAGTDTQYF.

V gene TRBV27 combines with J gene TRBJ1-6; a possible D gene is TRBD1 (5 bases). CDR3 length: 15 amino acids. Deletions cut 2 bases from V and 4 bases from J, with 9 bases between. Germline CDR1 is MNHEY and CDR2 is SMNVEV (reference sequence). In DNA, the CDR3 is TGTGCCAGCAGTTTAGGCGGGGCATATAATTCACCCCTCCACTTT. Translated: CASSLGGAYNSPLHF.

The chain links TRBV7-2 to TRBJ2-7; TRBD2 matches at 8 bases. The CDR3 has 14 residues. V gave up 3 bases and J gave up 1 base; unmatched junction bases: 2. CDR1 and CDR2 from the germline V gene are SGHTA and FQGNSA. CDR3 bases: TGTGCCAGCAGCTTCGGCGGGGGGTCCTACGAGCAGTACTTC. Its translation: CASSFGGGSYEQYF.

This CDR3 reads CASTPFGGTEAFF. CDR3 coding DNA: TGCGCCAGCACGCCGTTTGGGGGAACTGAAGCTTTCTTT. The chain recombines TRBV5-1 with TRBJ1-1; a possible D gene is TRBD1 (5 bases). Trimming stripped 6 bases from V and 5 bases from J, with 14 bases between. This CDR3 contains 13 residues. Germline loops: CDR1 SGHRS, CDR2 YFSETQ. The full variable domain, completed using reference TRBV5-1 and TRBJ1-1, is KAGVTQTPRYLIKTRGQQVTLSCSPISGHRSVSWYQQTPGQGLQFLFEYFSETQRNKGNFPGRFSGRQFSNSRSEMNVSTLELGDSALYLCASTPFGGTEAFFGQGTRLTVV.

The chain combines TRBV28 with TRBJ2-7, with D tentatively TRBD2 (5 bases). The CDR3 contains 11 residues. V was pared by 6 bases and J by 7 bases, with 10 bases between. The V gene's germline CDR1 is MDHEN and CDR2 SYDVKM. DNA of the CDR3: TGTGCCAGCAGACTACGCGGGGAGCAGTACTTC. Translation: CASRLRGEQYF. Together with reference TRBV28 and TRBJ2-7, the CDR3 gives the full variable domain: DVKVTQSSRYLVKRTGEKVFLECVQDMDHENMFWYRQDPGLGLRLIYFSYDVKMKEKGDIPEGYSVSREKKERFSLILESASTNQTSMYLCASRLRGEQYFGPGTRLTVT.

The rearrangement uses TRBV5-1 and TRBJ2-7, with 7 bases matching TRBD2. Germline V gene sequence: CDR1 SGHRS, CDR2 YFSETQ. The CDR3 contains 13 residues. V lost 2 bases, J lost 6 bases, and 5 bases stayed unmatched. The CDR3 here is CASSLGTIGEQYF. Written as DNA, the CDR3 is TGCGCCAGCAGCTTAGGGACTATCGGCGAGCAGTACTTC.

The chain recombines TRBV5-1 with TRBJ1-4; 7 nucleotides match TRBD1. The V and J ends lost 4 bases and 7 bases, in that order; junction bases with no gene match: 13. The CDR3 covers 16 residues. From germline, CDR1 is SGHRS and CDR2 YFSETQ. This CDR3 is CASSAGPGGGREKLFF. The CDR3, as DNA: TGCGCCAGCAGCGCCGGGCCTGGAGGGGGCCGTGAAAAACTGTTTTTT.

The chain has TRBV11-2 and TRBJ1-1; D unresolved. The CDR3 has 11 residues. CDR1 and CDR2 from the germline V gene are SGHAT and FQNNGV. V was clipped by 0 bases and J by 7 bases, with 3 bases between them. CDR3 coding DNA: TGTGCCAGCAGCTTAGAAGATGAAGCTTTCTTT. This sequence encodes CASSLEDEAFF.

This rearrangement joins TRBV19 to TRBJ2-7; no clear D. The V end was cut by 1 base, the J end by 2 bases, with 9 bases between. This CDR3 contains 14 residues. CDR1 and CDR2 from the germline V gene are LNHDA and SQIVND (reference sequence). The CDR3 DNA reads as TGTGCCAGTAGTATAGCTCAGGAGACCTACGAGCAGTACTTC. It specifies CASSIAQETYEQYF. The full variable domain, with the rest looked up from reference TRBV19 and TRBJ2-7, is DGGITQSPKYLFRKEGQNVTLSCEQNLNHDAMYWYRQDPGQGLRLIYYSQIVNDFQKGDIAEGYSVSREKKESFPLTVTSAQKNPTAFYLCASSIAQETYEQYFGPGTRLTVT.

The chain combines TRBV5-4 with TRBJ2-7; D remains ambiguous. The CDR3 contains 12 residues. Germline CDR1 and CDR2: SGHNT and YYREEE (reference sequence). Trimming took off 7 bases at V and 6 bases at J, with 14 bases between the two ends. DNA of the CDR3: TGTGCCAGCCATAACAATTATGGCGAGCAGTACTTC. Translation gives CASHNNYGEQYF.

V is TRBV25-1 and J is TRBJ2-3, with 11 bases lining up with TRBD1. With V trimmed by 3 bases and J by 9 bases, 2 bases remained unmatched. The CDR3 is 13 residues long. Germline loops: CDR1 MGHDK, CDR2 SYGVNS. The CDR3 DNA sequence: TGTGCCAGCAGTGACGGGACAGGGGGAACGCAGTATTTT. Its protein product is CASSDGTGGTQYF.

This clone was recorded only once. The chain carries TRBV4-3 and TRBJ2-1; tentative D call: TRBD1 (6 bases). V lost 1 base and J 0 bases, leaving 10 bases between the germline ends. The CDR3 sequence is 16 residues long. Germline V gene lookup returns CDR1 LGHNA and CDR2 YSLEER. DNA of the CDR3: TGCGCCAGCAGCCAAGTTAGGGGGAGCTCCTACAATGAGCAGTTCTTC. It codes for CASSQVRGSSYNEQFF.

V usage is TRBV3-1 (or the pseudogene TRBV3-2) and J usage is TRBJ2-7, with 7 bases aligning to TRBD2. Germline V gene sequence: CDR1 LGHDT, CDR2 YNNKEL (reference sequence). The trim removed 2 bases at V and 3 bases at J, leaving 7 bases unmatched. This CDR3 is built from 15 residues. Written as DNA, the CDR3 is TGTGCCAGCAGCCAACATCCGGCGGGAGACTACGAGCAGTACTTC. Protein product: CASSQHPAGDYEQYF.